Below are 14 T cell receptor beta chains sequenced from a single sample in a study of T-cell memory formation after mild COVID-19. TCRdb re-analysed the 5' RACE reads in MiXCR, keeping a single row per CDR3 protein. The sample comprises 540,000 or so distinct CDR3 sequences, roughly 22% of which are singletons, and under 15% rests with the top ten. The sequencing input was PBMCs or a T cell subset sorted from them (not recorded which). The receptor source for this set is an adult woman who had mild COVID-19 (a few samples of this study predate the infection). Cell type and time point are not known.

This clonotype was observed many times. The DNA for the CDR3 is TGCGCCAGCAGCCGACTCGACGACTACGAGCAGTACTTC. Protein: CASSRLDDYEQYF. This chain uses TRBV5-1 with TRBJ2-7, with unresolved D. Per the germline V gene, CDR1 is SGHRS and CDR2 is YFSETQ. Trimming cost V 4 bases and J 3 bases, with 11 bases left between them. The CDR3 runs to 13 residues.

For the CDR3, the DNA is TGTGCCAGCAGTTTGATGGGGAGGGGGAATTCACCCCTCCACTTT. It is translated as CASSLMGRGNSPLHF. The J gene is TRBJ1-6, the V gene TRBV12-3 or TRBV12-4; possible D gene TRBD1, 6 bases. The CDR3 runs to 15 residues. Between the trimmed V and J ends, which lost 3 bases and 7 bases, there was a span of 13 bases.

DNA for the CDR3: TGTGCCAGCACGTCCGAGGGGGCTGGGGCCAACGTCCTGACTTTC. Translating it yields CASTSEGAGANVLTF. The rearrangement joins TRBV12-3 or TRBV12-4 to TRBJ2-6, with D perhaps TRBD1 (6 bases). Trimming stripped 7 bases from V and 2 bases from J, with 12 bases between. The CDR3 has 15 amino acids.

This clonotype has only a few counts. The chain links TRBV7-9 to TRBJ2-2; 7 bases align to TRBD1. Germline V gene sequence: CDR1 SEHNR, CDR2 FQNEAQ (reference sequence). There are 16 residues in the CDR3. V lost 5 bases and J lost 4; bases outside the gene matches: 10. For the CDR3, the DNA is TGTGCCAGCAGCCCAAGGGGGACAGACCTCACCGGGGAGCTGTTTTTT. Its protein product is CASSPRGTDLTGELFF.

This chain joins TRBV5-1 and TRBJ2-4, with D uncertain. The V end lost 1 base, the J end lost 7 bases, and 27 bases lay between the germline ends. CDR3 length: 19 residues. Germline V gene data show CDR1 as SGHRS and CDR2 as YFSETQ. CDR3 residues: CASSLSPTLKGLGTNIQYF. CDR3 DNA: TGCGCCAGCAGCTTGAGTCCCACCCTAAAGGGCCTAGGAACCAACATTCAGTACTTC.

CDR3 DNA sequence: TGCAGTGCTAGAGATTGGGGGCAAGAGACCCAGTACTTC. Amino acid sequence: CSARDWGQETQYF. The chain uses TRBV20-1 and TRBJ2-5, with D perhaps assigned TRBD1 or TRBD2 (5 bases each). Germline V gene data show CDR1 as DFQATT and CDR2 as SNEGSKA (reference sequence). The CDR3 has 13 amino acids. Trimming took 0 bases from V and 2 from J, leaving 7 bases between them.

This clonotype showed up just a few times. The J gene is TRBJ2-1, the V gene TRBV7-6; 13 nucleotides align to TRBD2. There are 15 residues in the CDR3. Germline values: CDR1 SGHVS, CDR2 FNYEAQ. Germline trimming cut 5 bases from V and 9 bases from J; bases unmatched to any gene: 7. As DNA, the CDR3 is TGTGCCAGCAGCCGCACTAGCGGGGGGGGAGGTGAGCAGTTCTTC. Encoded protein: CASSRTSGGGGEQFF.

The sample holds a few counts of this clonotype. The CDR3 sequence: CASLTGGAGPRGTEAFF. DNA for the CDR3: TGTGCCTCGCTCACAGGGGGCGCGGGGCCTCGGGGCACTGAAGCTTTCTTT. This chain uses TRBV30 with TRBJ1-1, with TRBD1 identical over 9 bases. Germline V CDR1 and CDR2: GTSNPN, SVGIG (reference sequence). The V and J ends lost 7 bases and 4 bases, in that order; junction bases with no gene match: 19. The CDR3 is made up of 17 amino acids.

This clonotype was counted ten times or more. The rearrangement uses TRBV5-1 and TRBJ2-1, with 11 bases fitting TRBD2. The CDR3 has 18 residues. From germline, CDR1 is SGHRS and CDR2 YFSETQ. With V trimmed by 3 bases and J by 4 bases, 12 bases remained unmatched. The CDR3 reads CASSSGLPGLADYNEQFF. DNA of the CDR3: TGCGCCAGCAGCTCGGGACTGCCGGGACTAGCGGATTACAATGAGCAGTTCTTC.

This clonotype was recorded a few times. The chain uses TRBV5-1 and TRBJ2-5; tentatively, D is TRBD2 (6 bases). The length of the CDR3 is 13 residues. Trimming cost V 8 bases and J 3 bases, with 14 bases left between them. Germline CDR1 and CDR2: SGHRS and YFSETQ. CDR3 sequence: CASRRWEEETQYF. The CDR3 coding sequence is TGCGCCAGTCGCCGGTGGGAGGAAGAGACCCAGTACTTC. Based on the CDR3 plus reference TRBV5-1 and TRBJ2-5, the full variable domain is KAGVTQTPRYLIKTRGQQVTLSCSPISGHRSVSWYQQTPGQGLQFLFEYFSETQRNKGNFPGRFSGRQFSNSRSEMNVSTLELGDSALYLCASRRWEEETQYFGPGTRLLVL.

The V and J genes are TRBV7-6 and TRBJ2-7, with 7 nucleotides matching TRBD1. J gave up 7 bases and V 5 bases, and 11 bases lay outside the gene matches. The V gene's germline CDR1 is SGHVS and CDR2 FNYEAQ. This CDR3 spans 14 amino acids. CDR3 sequence (DNA): TGTGCCAGCAGCCCACTAGGGACAGTCACAGAGCAGTACTTC. It codes for CASSPLGTVTEQYF.

The rearrangement joins TRBV21-1 to TRBJ2-1. TRBV21-1 is shown as a pseudogene. This CDR3 is built from 14 residues. In DNA, the CDR3 is TGTGCCAGCAGCAAAGCCCAGGTTTACAATGAGCAGTTCTTC. This sequence encodes CASSKAQVYNEQFF.

This clonotype came up a few times. The V call is TRBV25-1, the J call TRBJ2-2; D is perhaps TRBD1 (5 bases). This CDR3 comprises 16 residues. The germline V and J ends were trimmed by 2 bases and 0 bases, with 10 bases remaining between them. Germline-derived CDR1 and CDR2 are MGHDK and SYGVNS. The CDR3 protein is CASSELKTANTGELFF. CDR3 DNA: TGTGCCAGCAGTGAACTTAAGACAGCGAACACCGGGGAGCTGTTTTTT.

This clonotype was counted only a few times. The chain employs TRBV20-1 and TRBJ2-5; the match to TRBD2 covers 10 bases. CDR3 length equals 16 residues. From germline, CDR1 is DFQATT and CDR2 SNEGSKA (reference sequence). With V trimmed by 3 bases and J by 0 bases, 7 bases remained unmatched. CDR3 coding DNA: TGCAGTGCTAGCCCCAGAGCGGGGGGGTACCAAGAGACCCAGTACTTC. Residues: CSASPRAGGYQETQYF.